This TCR beta chain comes out of a study of blood T cell repertoires in COVID-19. Study at large: The study drew acute and convalescent COVID-19 samples from the United States, Italy and Spain. PBMCs, B-cell-depleted T cells, or T cells were the source of the cDNA or gDNA that made up the material.

In the authors' workflow: From reference gene primer amplification, estimates of nucleated cell counts were derived. Produced via immunoSEQ multiplex PCR; TCRdb's table is partial and in-frame only. V, J and clone size were drawn from that table, and D and trimming were deduced from the DNA. The profile shows about 200,000 clones, just under 85% of them singletons. V shed 6 bases and J 4 bases; nucleotides not matched to a gene: 18. CDR1 is MNHEY and CDR2 is SMNVEV in the germline V gene (reference sequence). The CDR3 runs 18 residues. This sequence was found in a man between 60 and 75 years old with COVID-19, enrolled during active disease. Sequences were obtained from peripheral blood. V is TRBV27 and J is TRBJ1-2; 9 bases agree with TRBD1. The CDR3 region is CASRDTGTGPRRSYGYTF. CDR3 bases: TGTGCCAGCAGGGACACCGGGACAGGGCCACGGAGGAGCTATGGCTACACCTTC.